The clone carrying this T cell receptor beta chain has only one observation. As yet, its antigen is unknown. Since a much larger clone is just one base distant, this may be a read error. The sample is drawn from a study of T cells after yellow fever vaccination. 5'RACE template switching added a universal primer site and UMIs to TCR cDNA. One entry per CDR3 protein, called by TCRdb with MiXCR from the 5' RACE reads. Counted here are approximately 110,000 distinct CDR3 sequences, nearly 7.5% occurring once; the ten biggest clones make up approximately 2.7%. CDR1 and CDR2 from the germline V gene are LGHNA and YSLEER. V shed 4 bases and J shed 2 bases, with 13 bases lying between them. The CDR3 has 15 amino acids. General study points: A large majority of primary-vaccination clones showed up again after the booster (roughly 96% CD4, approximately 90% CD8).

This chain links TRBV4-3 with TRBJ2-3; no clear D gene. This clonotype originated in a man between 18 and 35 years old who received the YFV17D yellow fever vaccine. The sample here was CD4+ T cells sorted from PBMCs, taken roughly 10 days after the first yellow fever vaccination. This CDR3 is CASSRSWLYTDTQYF. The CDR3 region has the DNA TGCGCCAGCAGCCGGAGCTGGCTGTACACAGATACGCAGTATTTT.